This T cell receptor beta chain came from a study of cytomegalovirus exposure and HLA in healthy donors. Study conclusions and caveats: The study labeled 170 or so TCR beta chains cytomegalovirus-associated. Whilst most TCR sequences proved rare, a subset of public TCRs occurred across many donors. It was reported that the classifier diagnosed cytomegalovirus status with high specificity and sensitivity in both the original and validation cohorts.

Profiled with immunoSEQ multiplex PCR; TCRdb holds only in-frame clones, not every one. The sample lists under 400,000 clones, roughly 85% occurring once. V was pared by 10 bases and J by 6 bases, with 12 bases of the junction left unmatched. The CDR3 length is 14 residues. Germline V gene data show CDR1 as LNHDA and CDR2 as SQIVND (reference sequence). These donors were members of the roughly 110-subject validation cohort, a group separate from the approximately 670-subject first cohort. Points on this clone: Its antigen is still unknown.

The TCR comes from a woman aged 18 to 35 in good health and CMV-seronegative. J is TRBJ1-2 and V is TRBV19, with 9 nucleotides matching TRBD1. The sample taken for sequencing was PBMCs. CDR3 nucleotides: TGTGCCACTAACCTAACAGGGGGCGAGGATGGCTACACCTTC. As protein: CATNLTGGEDGYTF.